Each of the 15 T cell receptor beta chains below was sequenced from the same sample in a study of Siglec-9 on CD8 T cells in melanoma. This table comes from immunoSEQ multiplex PCR, and its TCRdb copy is limited to in-frame clones, with some not included. The sample consists of about 560 clones, just over 60% of them appearing once. The sequenced sample was Siglec-9+ CD8+ T cells sorted from blood. The receptors stem from a human donor in good health.

The chain is built from TRBV4-2 and TRBJ2-1; 7 bases match TRBD1. J lost 10 bases, V lost 0 bases, and 3 bases had no gene match. This CDR3 is built from 13 residues. Germline values: CDR1 LGHNA, CDR2 YNFKEQ. The CDR3 DNA reads TGTGCCAGCAGCCAAGACGACAGGGTCGAGCAGTTCTTC. Protein sequence: CASSQDDRVEQFF.

V usage is TRBV2 and J usage is TRBJ2-1; TRBD2 aligns across 7 bases. The germline V gene encodes CDR1 SNHLY and CDR2 FYNNEI. This CDR3 comprises 15 residues. Trimming took 5 bases from V and 12 from J; bases not matched to a gene: 16. The CDR3 nucleotides are TGTGCCAGCAGTTTCGTCCCGGGGGAGGGCAGTATGCAGTTCTTC. Amino acid sequence: CASSFVPGEGSMQFF. Based on the CDR3 plus reference TRBV2 and TRBJ2-1, the full variable domain is EPEVTQTPSHQVTQMGQEVILRCVPISNHLYFYWYRQILGQKVEFLVSFYNNEISEKSEIFDDQFSVERPDGSNFTLKIRSTKLEDSAMYFCASSFVPGEGSMQFFGPGTRLTVL.

V gene TRBV6-5 combines with J gene TRBJ1-2, with TRBD1 matching 8 bases. The ends lost 6 bases at V and 1 base at J; junction bases unmatched: 7. This CDR3 has 15 residues. Looked up from germline, CDR1 is MNHEY and CDR2 is SVGAGI. The CDR3 DNA is TGTGCCAGCAGAGAACACAGGGGGATTAACTATGGCTACACCTTC. Its translation is CASREHRGINYGYTF.

J is TRBJ2-5 and V is TRBV4-2; 8 nucleotides agree with TRBD2. The assigned J gene may be wrong: the sequence end matches TRBJ2-7 better. Germline loops: CDR1 LGHNA, CDR2 YNFKEQ. This CDR3 has 15 residues. The CDR3 loop is CASSQAGGQTYEQYF. CDR3 DNA: TGTGCCAGCAGCCAAGCGGGGGGGCAGACCTACGAGCAGTACTTC.

V and J are TRBV4-2 and TRBJ1-1, with TRBD1 matching 9 bases. The V gene end was trimmed by 5 bases and the J gene end by 4 bases; junction bases not matched to a gene: 8. The CDR3 consists of 15 residues. The germline V gene encodes CDR1 LGHNA and CDR2 YNFKEQ. For the CDR3, the DNA is TGTGCCAGCAGCTACGGGACAGGGTTGGCCACTGAAGCTTTCTTT. Translation gives CASSYGTGLATEAFF.

This chain uses TRBV10-3 with TRBJ2-3; 11 bases line up with TRBD2. Germline assignment: CDR1 ENHRY and CDR2 SYGVKD. This CDR3 region has 17 residues. Trimming at V came to 10 bases and at J to 0 bases, leaving 12 bases not matched to a gene. CDR3 sequence: CATRWPSGGSSTDTQYF. The CDR3 bases are TGTGCCACGAGATGGCCTAGCGGGGGGTCTAGCACAGATACGCAGTATTTT.

The chain is built from TRBV5-1 and TRBJ1-2; no firm D call. The germline CDR1 and CDR2 sequences are SGHRS and YFSETQ. Trimming took 4 bases from V and 0 from J, leaving 13 bases between them. This CDR3 has 15 residues. CDR3 DNA: TGCGCCAGCAGCATCAAGCGAGGGACTAACTATGGCTACACCTTC. Translation gives CASSIKRGTNYGYTF.

There are a few counts of this clone. The chain links TRBV6-5 to TRBJ1-5; no definite D call. In germline, CDR1 is MNHEY, CDR2 SVGAGI. The CDR3 is 12 residues long. V lost 5 bases to trimming and J lost 12 bases, with 14 bases between them. CDR3 nucleotides: TGTGCCAGCAGTACTCCCGTAGAGGACCAGCATTTT. Protein: CASSTPVEDQHF.

This clone occurred once. The V call is TRBV19, the J call TRBJ1-2, with 11 bases identical to TRBD1. This CDR3 has 14 amino acids. Trimming cost V 6 bases and J 4 bases; bases outside gene matches: 4. Germline V gene lookup returns CDR1 LNHDA and CDR2 SQIVND (reference sequence). The CDR3 sequence: CASRGQGAGYGYTF. The DNA for the CDR3 is TGTGCCAGTAGAGGACAGGGGGCTGGCTATGGCTACACCTTC.

The chain is built from TRBV19 and TRBJ1-1; 8 nucleotides match TRBD1. The CDR3 has 16 residues. The germline V gene has CDR1 LNHDA and CDR2 SQIVND (reference sequence). The ends lost 3 bases at V and 7 bases at J; junction bases unmatched: 13. CDR3 nucleotide sequence: TGTGCCAGTAGTATGGGCGGACAGGGTCTAAGGCGTGAAGCTTTCTTT. Protein product: CASSMGGQGLRREAFF.

This chain joins TRBV6-6 and TRBJ2-1, with D possibly being TRBD2 (5 bases). CDR3 size: 15 residues. V shed 6 bases and J shed 2 bases, with 14 bases lying between them. Germline assignment: CDR1 MNHNY and CDR2 SVGAGI (reference sequence). CDR3 protein: CASSRRLAPYNEQFF. The DNA for the CDR3 is TGTGCCAGCAGCAGGCGGCTAGCCCCCTACAATGAGCAGTTCTTC.

The rearrangement links TRBV6-4 to TRBJ1-6, with no clear D. This CDR3 region has 13 residues. The germline CDR1 and CDR2 sequences are MRHNA and SNTAGT. The germline V and J ends were trimmed by 0 bases and 7 bases, with 4 bases remaining between them. CDR3 loop: CASSDSTNSPLHF. The CDR3 DNA reads TGTGCCAGCAGTGACTCGACAAATTCACCCCTCCACTTT.

The chain has TRBV15 and TRBJ1-1, with D possibly TRBD1 on 5 matching bases. Trimming stripped 3 bases from V and 2 bases from J, with 13 bases between. Germline V lookup: CDR1 LNHNV, CDR2 YYDKDF (reference sequence). This CDR3 spans 15 amino acids. CDR3 nucleotide sequence: TGTGCCACCAGCAGGACGGGACTGCTAAACACTGAAGCTTTCTTT. This translates into CATSRTGLLNTEAFF.

This clone was observed a handful of times. The CDR3 DNA reads as TGTGCCATCAGTGACGGGTACCGGCCCAGCACAGATACGCAGTATTTT. Its translation: CAISDGYRPSTDTQYF. The chain recombines TRBV10-3 with TRBJ2-3; no clear D gene. V lost 3 bases to trimming and J lost 0 bases, with 13 bases between them. This CDR3 is built from 16 residues. Germline V gives CDR1 ENHRY, CDR2 SYGVKD.

The chain couples TRBV9 to TRBJ1-1; D is undetermined. The CDR3 totals 14 residues. Deletions cut 4 bases from V and 1 base from J, with 11 bases between. Germline CDR1 reads SGDLS; CDR2 reads YYNGEE. The CDR3 sequence is CASSPHDQNTEAFF. The CDR3 bases are TGTGCCAGCAGCCCTCATGACCAGAACACTGAAGCTTTCTTT.